A single sample is the source of the 21 T cell receptor beta chains below, sequenced in a study of shared clonotypes between healthy human individuals. Clones were sequenced by immunoSEQ multiplex PCR, and TCRdb holds only the in-frame ones, with some missing. This table has around 2.1 million clones, about 92% appearing once. CD45RO-negative CD8 cells positively selected for CCR7 made up the naive population, which excluded terminally differentiated effector memory CD45RA+ cells. The specimen sequenced was naive CD8+ T cells from PBMCs. Receptors were obtained from a man aged 18 to 29 in good health. Some clones in this sample may be carry-over from other donors' samples.

Only one count was recorded for this clone. J is TRBJ2-7 and V is TRBV27; 10 nucleotides agree with TRBD1. Germline loops: CDR1 MNHEY, CDR2 SMNVEV (reference sequence). The J segment lost 6 bases and the V segment lost 8 bases, leaving 10 bases of the junction unmatched. The CDR3 has 14 residues. The CDR3 reads CASGYRDRGAEQYF. The CDR3 DNA is TGTGCCAGCGGTTACCGGGACAGGGGCGCCGAGCAGTACTTC.

The V and J genes are TRBV7-8 and TRBJ2-7; 14 bases agree with TRBD2. V was pared by 4 bases and J by 2 bases, with 10 bases of the junction left unmatched. This CDR3 region has 18 residues. The germline gives CDR1 SGHVS, CDR2 FQNEAQ. CDR3 nucleotides: TGTGCCAGCAGCTCCAGACTAGCGGGAGGGCCGTATCCCTACGAGCAGTACTTC. Its translation is CASSSRLAGGPYPYEQYF.

CDR3 bases: TGTGCCAGCAGCTCTTTAGCGGGACATACCGGGGAGCTGTTTTTT. Amino acid sequence: CASSSLAGHTGELFF. The genes are TRBV27 and TRBJ2-2; 8 nucleotides match TRBD2. Losses at the gene ends were 6 bases for V and 5 bases for J; bases not matched to a gene: 8. The germline CDR1 and CDR2 sequences are MNHEY and SMNVEV (reference sequence). The CDR3 has 15 amino acids.

The gene calls are TRBV27 and TRBJ2-7; possible D gene TRBD1, 6 bases. Between the trimmed V and J ends, which lost 6 bases and 7 bases, there was a span of 22 bases. Germline assignment: CDR1 MNHEY and CDR2 SMNVEV (reference sequence). This CDR3 comprises 15 residues. The DNA for the CDR3 is TGTGCCAGCAGGGCGAAAGACTACCCAAGGGGGGAGCAGTACTTC. Translated, it gives CASRAKDYPRGEQYF.

The chain uses TRBV4-1 and TRBJ2-3; 12 nucleotides agree with TRBD2. CDR1 is MGHRA and CDR2 is YSYEKL in the germline V gene. The CDR3 has 14 residues. V lost 4 bases, J lost 4 bases, and 0 bases stayed unmatched. For the CDR3, the DNA is TGCGCCAGCAGCCGACTAGCGGGAGCAGATACGCAGTATTTT. Translating gives CASSRLAGADTQYF.

The V gene is TRBV27, the J gene TRBJ2-7, with D tentatively TRBD2 (5 bases). This CDR3 is built from 12 residues. Trimming removed 5 bases from V and 9 bases from J, with 14 bases in between. Germline CDR1 is MNHEY and CDR2 is SMNVEV (reference sequence). CDR3 in amino acids: CASSLLGGGQYF. The CDR3 DNA reads as TGTGCCAGCAGTCTCTTAGGAGGTGGGCAGTACTTC.

The chain links TRBV10-2 to TRBJ2-1; 8 nucleotides align to TRBD2. From germline, CDR1 is WSHSY and CDR2 SAAADI. CDR3 size: 11 residues. Trimming at V came to 3 bases and at J to 15 bases, leaving 4 bases not matched to a gene. The CDR3 coding sequence is TGCGCCAGCAGTGACTTAGCGGGGTTGTTCTTC. This codes for CASSDLAGLFF.

Note on this clone: Germline is not matched at one junction end, which may reflect a read error. The genes are TRBV6-6 and TRBJ2-7, with a possible D match to TRBD1 (6 bases). The germline gives CDR1 MNHNY, CDR2 SVGAGI (reference sequence). There are 12 residues in the CDR3. This chain's CDR3 is CASSYMGAEQCF. The DNA of the CDR3 is TGTGCCAGCAGTTACATGGGGGCCGAGCAGTGCTTC.

The chain employs TRBV27 and TRBJ2-1; D not resolved. This CDR3 contains 16 residues. The V gene lost 4 bases and the J gene lost 0 bases, with 13 bases spanning the gap. The V gene's germline CDR1 is MNHEY and CDR2 SMNVEV (reference sequence). CDR3 protein: CASSSPGPSSYNEQFF. The CDR3 bases are TGTGCCAGCAGTTCCCCCGGGCCGAGCTCCTACAATGAGCAGTTCTTC.

V gene TRBV19 combines with J gene TRBJ2-1, with unresolved D. V lost 1 base, J lost 7 bases, and 8 bases lay in between. Germline CDR1 is LNHDA and CDR2 is SQIVND (reference sequence). The length of the CDR3 is 13 residues. The CDR3 loop reads CASSIVRENEQFF. The CDR3 DNA reads TGTGCCAGTAGTATAGTACGAGAAAATGAGCAGTTCTTC.

The chain recombines TRBV4-3 with TRBJ2-1; either TRBD1 or TRBD2 may fit D (5 bases each). CDR3 length equals 15 residues. Trimming took 3 bases from V and 3 from J, leaving 12 bases between them. CDR1 LGHNA and CDR2 YSLEER come from the germline V gene. This chain's CDR3 is CASSQAWGSYNEQFF. CDR3 DNA: TGCGCCAGCAGCCAGGCTTGGGGGAGCTACAATGAGCAGTTCTTC.

This chain connects TRBV5-4 to TRBJ2-1, with 7 bases lining up with TRBD1. Germline V gives CDR1 SGHNT, CDR2 YYREEE (reference sequence). Unmatched junction bases numbered 7, after V lost 2 bases and J lost 2 bases. The length of the CDR3 is 16 residues. The CDR3 sequence is CASSLMGQPTYNEQFF. The CDR3 DNA reads TGTGCCAGCAGCTTAATGGGACAGCCGACCTACAATGAGCAGTTCTTC.

This clone came up once. The chain combines TRBV27 with TRBJ1-4, with D perhaps TRBD1 (5 bases). Germline lookup yields CDR1 MNHEY and CDR2 SMNVEV (reference sequence). The CDR3 totals 15 residues. The ends were cut back, 5 bases at V and 8 bases at J, with 18 bases in the middle. The chain's CDR3 is CASSLVGGRYEKLFF. CDR3 bases: TGTGCCAGCAGTCTGGTGGGGGGGAGGTACGAAAAACTGTTTTTT.

This chain uses TRBV4-1 with TRBJ1-1, with D perhaps TRBD1 (5 bases). V shed 8 bases and J shed 1 base, with 14 bases lying between them. CDR1 MGHRA and CDR2 YSYEKL come from the germline V gene. This CDR3 is built from 14 residues. The CDR3 sequence: CASLPTGGNTEAFF. CDR3 in DNA: TGCGCCAGCCTACCTACCGGGGGGAACACTGAAGCTTTCTTT.

The rearrangement links TRBV4-2 to TRBJ2-7; 7 nucleotides align to TRBD2. Germline values: CDR1 LGHNA, CDR2 YNFKEQ. This CDR3 region has 15 residues. V trimming: 2 bases; J trimming: 4 bases; junction bases outside the gene matches: 8. CDR3 sequence reads: CASSQSLTSVYEQYF. CDR3 nucleotides: TGTGCCAGCAGCCAATCTTTAACTAGCGTTTACGAGCAGTACTTC.

The gene calls are TRBV14 and TRBJ1-2; 7 bases match TRBD1. CDR3 length: 16 residues. Looked up from germline, CDR1 is SGHDN and CDR2 is FVKESK. V dropped 5 bases and J dropped 2; count of bases not matched to a gene: 11. The CDR3 DNA sequence: TGTGCCAGCAGCGCATTACCGGGACAGACGAACTATGGCTACACCTTC. Translating it yields CASSALPGQTNYGYTF.

As for this clone: Other DNA variants within this sample encode the same CDR3. The chain links TRBV27 to TRBJ2-1, with D unresolved. Germline V gives CDR1 MNHEY, CDR2 SMNVEV (reference sequence). V gave up 0 bases and J gave up 1 base, with 7 bases separating them. The CDR3 runs to 15 residues. As DNA, the CDR3 is TGTGCCAGCAGTTTATCCTCAGGTTCCTACAATGAGCAGTTCTTC. Translating it yields CASSLSSGSYNEQFF.

The CDR3 is CASSLLFGGRIADTQYF. The CDR3 nucleotides read TGTGCCAGCAGCCTCTTGTTTGGCGGGAGGATTGCAGATACGCAGTATTTT. The chain has TRBV7-6 and TRBJ2-3; TRBD2 matches 8 bases. The germline CDR1 and CDR2 sequences are SGHVS and FNYEAQ. With V trimmed by 5 bases and J by 4 bases, 14 bases remained unmatched. CDR3 length: 17 amino acids.

In DNA, the CDR3 is TGTGCCAGCAGCCTCTCCGGGACAGCCTACAATGAGCAGTTCTTC. It codes for CASSLSGTAYNEQFF. The chain links TRBV7-8 to TRBJ2-1, with 7 bases that match TRBD1. This CDR3 contains 15 residues. Looked up from germline, CDR1 is SGHVS and CDR2 is FQNEAQ. V was pared by 5 bases and J by 2 bases, with 6 bases of the junction left unmatched.

The chain is built from TRBV5-4 and TRBJ2-5, with D possibly TRBD2 on 5 matching bases. V was shortened by 4 bases and J by 5 bases, with 15 bases between the two germline ends. Germline V CDR1 and CDR2: SGHNT, YYREEE (reference sequence). This CDR3 comprises 14 residues. The CDR3 protein is CASSPRGGPETQYF. The CDR3 DNA sequence: TGTGCCAGCAGCCCACGAGGAGGCCCGGAGACCCAGTACTTC.

This rearrangement joins TRBV15 to TRBJ2-1; TRBD2 might be the D (5 bases). The ends were cut back, 8 bases at V and 7 bases at J, with 12 bases in the middle. CDR3 length: 12 residues. Germline-derived CDR1 and CDR2 are LNHNV and YYDKDF (reference sequence). The DNA of the CDR3 is TGTGCCACCTCTCAGCGGAGGAATGAGCAGTTCTTC. As protein: CATSQRRNEQFF.